This T cell receptor beta chain was sequenced during a study of blood T cell repertoires in COVID-19. CDR1 is MDHEN, CDR2 SYDVKM, per germline. This CDR3 spans 15 amino acids. The V and J ends lost 7 bases and 4 bases, in that order; junction bases with no gene match: 9. Libraries were prepared by immunoSEQ multiplex PCR; TCRdb keeps only in-frame clonotypes and omits some of them. The table shows about 200,000 clones, with more than 75% occurring only once. The specimen sequenced was peripheral blood. The source is an elderly woman with acute or convalescent COVID-19. The rearrangement uses TRBV28 and TRBJ2-7; 11 bases agree with TRBD1. CDR3: CASTTPGTGGYEQYF. CDR3 sequence (DNA): TGTGCCAGCACGACCCCCGGGACAGGGGGATACGAGCAGTACTTC.